The entry that follows covers one T cell receptor (beta chain) sequence. This clone was seen once. Its antigen is still unknown. No much larger clonotype is one base removed from it; base qualities were not supplied. This record belongs to a study of blood T cell repertoires in COVID-19 (dated by TCRdb to the early 2020s). Looking at the study overall: Samples from collaborators originated in the United States, Italy and Spain and spanned both the acute and convalescent phases of COVID-19. Subjects who had been exposed to COVID-19, were actively infected with it, or had recovered from it provided the deeply sampled blood TCRbeta repertoires that made up the dataset. Sample metadata almost always included a de-identified subject ID, COVID-19 status, age in years and sex. Where available, HLA class I and class II types were taken from metadata supplied by the sample provider and were not determined by assay-based typing. The repertoires were made available in a free public database intended to serve as a resource for research on the immune response to SARS-CoV-2. The samples were drawn from two sources: the first 160 participants of the ongoing ImmuneRACE study, and about 1,300 subjects contributed by 6 global collaborators. The prospective study material was composed of cDNA or gDNA derived from T cells, B-cell-depleted T cells, or PBMCs.

Points the paper makes about the study in general: How much clinical and demographic metadata was included differed by source and by participant, and the metadata was provided uncurated.

TCRbeta CDR3 regions were amplified from genomic DNA by means of the immunoSEQ Assay, a bias-controlled multiplex PCR. In the paper's pipeline: The number of nucleated cells in each sample was estimated by amplification of reference gene primers within the assay. To quantify the absolute abundance of each unique TCRbeta CDR3 rearrangement, sequence reads were collapsed and filtered. Productive Simpson clonality was computed per sample as the square root of Simpson's diversity index over productive rearrangements. In TCRdb, the immuneACCESS table is reduced to in-frame sequences with V and J assigned. These tables do not hold every clone; where another copy was compared, an unresolved V gene accounts for under half, and the others remain unexplained. V and J calls and clone size are those listed in that table; D and trimming were worked out from the DNA. The sample table contains hundreds of thousands of clones; only one count was recorded for around 80% of them. Approximately 6% of the sample lies in the top ten.

V is shortened by 7 bases, J by 5 bases, and the region joining them spans 5 bases. The CDR3 runs 11 amino acids, cysteine and phenylalanine included. Of all the DNA, just the CDR3 is kept, 33 bases in frame from base 1. CDR1 and CDR2 were assigned from the germline V gene as MNHEY and SVGAGI. Collaborating institutions collected whole blood in K2EDTA tubes following their own protocols. For TCRbeta analysis, collaborators shipped samples in one of three forms: frozen whole blood, isolated PBMCs, or DNA extracted from either of those sample types. The TCR sequence derives from an elderly man with acute or convalescent COVID-19. The sequencing sample was made of peripheral blood. This receptor chain uses TRBV6-5 and TRBJ2-2; no D gene is confidently identified. This receptor has the CDR3 CASTMTGELFF. The sequenced DNA is TGTGCCAGCACCATGACCGGGGAGCTGTTTTTT.